Sequencing of this TCR beta chain was carried out in a study of shared T cell receptors in the human thymus. Assay: immunoSEQ multiplex PCR; the TCRdb copy retains only in-frame clones and omits some. The sample has about 660,000 clones, 70% to 90% seen once; the top ten hold about 0.01%. This CDR3 is built from 16 residues. Trimming removed 0 bases at V and 0 bases at J, with 12 bases between. The germline CDR1 and CDR2 sequences are MNHNS and SASEGT. These data also featured in a second study, about human thymus T cells. In that study: Healthy Finnish infants undergoing corrective surgery for congenital heart defects were the donors. The thymus tissue came from resections taken during corrective heart surgery. There appeared to be biased usage of V and J genes in thymic and blood repertoires. The related literature has documented a marked overlap of thymic repertoires among unrelated individuals.

Sequencing was done on a sample of thymocytes. The chain has TRBV6-1 and TRBJ2-7, with D perhaps matching TRBD1 (5 bases). The sequence came from a boy younger than two with a congenital heart defect. The CDR3 sequence is CASSEAGRLSSYEQYF. Here the CDR3 DNA reads TGTGCCAGCAGTGAAGCGGGGCGACTGAGCTCCTACGAGCAGTACTTC.